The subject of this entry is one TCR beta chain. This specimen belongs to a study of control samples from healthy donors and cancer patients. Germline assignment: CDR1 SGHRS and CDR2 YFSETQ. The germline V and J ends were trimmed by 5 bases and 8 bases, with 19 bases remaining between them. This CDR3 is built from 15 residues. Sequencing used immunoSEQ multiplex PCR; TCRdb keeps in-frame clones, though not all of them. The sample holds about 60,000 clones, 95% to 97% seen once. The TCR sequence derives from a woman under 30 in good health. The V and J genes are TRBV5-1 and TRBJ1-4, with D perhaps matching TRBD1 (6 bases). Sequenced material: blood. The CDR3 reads CASRSSSGVQEKLFF. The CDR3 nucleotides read TGCGCCAGCAGATCATCCTCAGGGGTACAGGAAAAACTGTTTTTT. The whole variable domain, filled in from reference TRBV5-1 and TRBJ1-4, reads KAGVTQTPRYLIKTRGQQVTLSCSPISGHRSVSWYQQTPGQGLQFLFEYFSETQRNKGNFPGRFSGRQFSNSRSEMNVSTLELGDSALYLCASRSSSGVQEKLFFGSGTQLSVL.